These T cell receptor beta chains were read from a single sample in a study of cytomegalovirus exposure and HLA in healthy donors. The method was immunoSEQ multiplex PCR; TCRdb's version includes in-frame clones alone and lacks a portion of them. The data show 150,000 or so clones, with under 90% seen just once and approximately 2% held by the top ten. Sequenced sample: PBMCs. The receptors were gathered from a man aged 18 to 29 in good health and CMV-seronegative. The conserved cysteine and the conserved F or W are not part of the CDR3 here. Each record gives: J gene, V gene, CDR3 length, CDR3 protein.

J gene: TRBJ1-6; V gene: TRBV6-5; CDR3 length: 13; CDR3 protein: ASSRGRFHNSPLH
J gene: TRBJ2-5; V gene: TRBV9; CDR3 length: 11; CDR3 protein: ASSATSTETQY
J gene: TRBJ2-7; V gene: TRBV18; CDR3 length: 12; CDR3 protein: ASSPTTGLGGEY
J gene: TRBJ2-1; V gene: TRBV10-3; CDR3 length: 13; CDR3 protein: AISESLAVLDEQF
J gene: TRBJ1-2; V gene: TRBV5-6; CDR3 length: 12; CDR3 protein: ASSPLGGPRGYT
J gene: TRBJ2-3; V gene: TRBV7-3; CDR3 length: 12; CDR3 protein: ASSLGQPGDTQY
J gene: TRBJ2-2; V gene: TRBV9; CDR3 length: 14; CDR3 protein: ASSVGVTGNTGELF
J gene: TRBJ2-1; V gene: TRBV7-8; CDR3 length: 13; CDR3 protein: ASSHYPRQGHEQF
J gene: TRBJ1-2; V gene: TRBV6-6; CDR3 length: 12; CDR3 protein: ASNPAGFRYGYT
J gene: TRBJ2-2; V gene: TRBV7-2; CDR3 length: 13; CDR3 protein: ASSSRDRGTGELF
J gene: TRBJ2-1; V gene: TRBV5-4; CDR3 length: 17; CDR3 protein: ASRSPGTGGNSSYNEQF
J gene: TRBJ2-3; V gene: TRBV28; CDR3 length: 12; CDR3 protein: ASSFGQGIDTQY
J gene: TRBJ1-1; V gene: TRBV10-3; CDR3 length: 7; CDR3 protein: APGLEAF
J gene: TRBJ2-2; V gene: TRBV5-1; CDR3 length: 13; CDR3 protein: ASSLEAAFAGELF
J gene: TRBJ2-7; V gene: TRBV28; CDR3 length: 15; CDR3 protein: ASSPRLAGGSSHEQY
J gene: TRBJ2-7; V gene: TRBV18; CDR3 length: 10; CDR3 protein: ASSPRQDEQY
J gene: TRBJ2-3; V gene: TRBV15; CDR3 length: 12; CDR3 protein: ATSGKTRTDTQY
J gene: TRBJ2-7; V gene: TRBV7-2; CDR3 length: 13; CDR3 protein: ASSTGQGGPYEQY
J gene: TRBJ2-7; V gene: TRBV15; CDR3 length: 14; CDR3 protein: ATSRGASGTFYEQY
J gene: TRBJ1-2; V gene: TRBV7-3; CDR3 length: 13; CDR3 protein: ASSLTGGEGLGYT
J gene: TRBJ2-6; V gene: TRBV7-8; CDR3 length: 13; CDR3 protein: ASTGDRSGANVLT
J gene: TRBJ2-3; V gene: TRBV5-8; CDR3 length: 13; CDR3 protein: ASSRSGGGTDTQY
J gene: TRBJ1-1; V gene: TRBV7-2; CDR3 length: 14; CDR3 protein: ASSLRLLGRNTEAF
J gene: TRBJ2-4; V gene: TRBV7-9; CDR3 length: 14; CDR3 protein: ASSLKTADSKNIQY
J gene: TRBJ1-1; V gene: TRBV7-3; CDR3 length: 12; CDR3 protein: ASSPQGGATEAF
J gene: TRBJ2-3; V gene: TRBV4-1; CDR3 length: 14; CDR3 protein: ASSQGGGRSTDTQY
J gene: TRBJ2-7; V gene: TRBV6-5; CDR3 length: 11; CDR3 protein: ASSYGGDYEQY
J gene: TRBJ2-1; V gene: TRBV7-3; CDR3 length: 14; CDR3 protein: ASSPVGGEVGNEQF
J gene: TRBJ2-7; V gene: TRBV11-3; CDR3 length: 12; CDR3 protein: ASSPTGWRSEQY
J gene: TRBJ2-7; V gene: TRBV5-5; CDR3 length: 12; CDR3 protein: ASSIRGPAYEQY
J gene: TRBJ2-6; V gene: TRBV6-1; CDR3 length: 14; CDR3 protein: ASSEVSVSGANVLT
J gene: TRBJ2-7; V gene: TRBV25-1; CDR3 length: 15; CDR3 protein: ASSEWGQGEIFYEQY
J gene: TRBJ2-1; V gene: TRBV11-1; CDR3 length: 15; CDR3 protein: ASSGEVGASTYNEQF
J gene: TRBJ1-4; V gene: TRBV5-4; CDR3 length: 12; CDR3 protein: ASSIGEGDEKLF
J gene: TRBJ2-5; V gene: TRBV2; CDR3 length: 12; CDR3 protein: ASRNGRYQETQY
J gene: TRBJ1-5; V gene: TRBV10-3; CDR3 length: 13; CDR3 protein: AISEGGHSNQPQH
J gene: TRBJ1-2; V gene: TRBV6-5; CDR3 length: 12; CDR3 protein: ASSYGGTAYGYT
J gene: TRBJ1-5; V gene: TRBV4-1; CDR3 length: 12; CDR3 protein: ASSQFGGNQPQH
J gene: TRBJ2-1; V gene: TRBV19; CDR3 length: 14; CDR3 protein: ASSIPRTGGSNEQF
J gene: TRBJ1-4; V gene: TRBV5-1; CDR3 length: 13; CDR3 protein: ASSPPGTGFEKLF
J gene: TRBJ2-5; V gene: TRBV28; CDR3 length: 10; CDR3 protein: ASSGTRETQY
J gene: TRBJ1-5; V gene: TRBV7-9; CDR3 length: 14; CDR3 protein: ASSFWAETSNQPQH
J gene: TRBJ2-3; V gene: TRBV4-2; CDR3 length: 12; CDR3 protein: ASSQGPGGDTQY
J gene: TRBJ2-4; V gene: TRBV6-5; CDR3 length: 13; CDR3 protein: ASSPSWTGRNIQY
J gene: TRBJ2-7; V gene: TRBV13; CDR3 length: 14; CDR3 protein: ASSSLGTSGTYEQY
J gene: TRBJ2-7; V gene: TRBV7-9; CDR3 length: 10; CDR3 protein: ASSLDTYEQY
J gene: TRBJ2-7; V gene: TRBV14; CDR3 length: 13; CDR3 protein: ASSQVPHRAHEQY
J gene: .; V gene: TRBV4-3; CDR3 length: 13; CDR3 protein: ASSQAFGVHYEQY
J gene: TRBJ2-3; V gene: TRBV28; CDR3 length: 14; CDR3 protein: ASSLDRTTNTDTQY
J gene: TRBJ2-1; V gene: TRBV7-9; CDR3 length: 14; CDR3 protein: ASSLAGVSAHNEQF
J gene: TRBJ2-1; V gene: TRBV25-1; CDR3 length: 12; CDR3 protein: ASSEAQGAGEQF
J gene: TRBJ2-7; V gene: TRBV19; CDR3 length: 12; CDR3 protein: ASSIEALNYEQY
J gene: TRBJ2-3; V gene: TRBV28; CDR3 length: 16; CDR3 protein: ASSLGQGFALSTDTQY
J gene: TRBJ2-7; V gene: TRBV28; CDR3 length: 11; CDR3 protein: ASSGDSLYEQY
J gene: TRBJ1-1; V gene: TRBV5-6; CDR3 length: 13; CDR3 protein: ASSTVATGNTEAF
J gene: TRBJ2-1; V gene: TRBV6-5; CDR3 length: 11; CDR3 protein: ASRLAGGNEQF
J gene: TRBJ1-5; V gene: TRBV5-8; CDR3 length: 15; CDR3 protein: ASSLGTESRGNQPQH